Listed here are 17 T cell receptor beta chains from one sample, sequenced in a study of T cells after yellow fever vaccination. TCRdb reprocessed the 5' RACE reads with MiXCR, giving one entry per CDR3 protein. The data hold 300,000 or so distinct CDR3 sequences, with 3% to 4.5% observed a single time. The sample was PBMCs, taken 5 days after the yellow fever booster vaccination. These receptors were collected from a man aged 18 to 30 who received the YFV17D yellow fever vaccine.

Many counts were recorded for this clonotype. This chain links TRBV5-1 with TRBJ2-3; D gene unclear. V was trimmed by 7 bases and J by 0 bases, leaving 12 bases between them. The CDR3 spans 14 residues. The germline gives CDR1 SGHRS, CDR2 YFSETQ. This CDR3 is CASQMRSSTDTQYF. The DNA for the CDR3 is TGCGCCAGCCAGATGCGGTCTAGCACAGATACGCAGTATTTT.

In this sample, this clonotype turned up a few times. The chain couples TRBV6-5 to TRBJ2-1, with D possibly being TRBD1 (6 bases). The V end was cut by 5 bases, the J end by 1 base, with 15 bases between. The CDR3 has 16 residues. CDR1 is MNHEY, CDR2 SVGAGI, per germline. CDR3 in amino acids: CASSPRPGDSYNEQFF. In DNA form, the CDR3 reads TGTGCCAGCAGTCCCCGTCCAGGGGATTCCTACAATGAGCAGTTCTTC.

Ten or more counts support this clonotype. The gene calls are TRBV12-3 or TRBV12-4 and TRBJ2-5; 10 bases are a match to TRBD2. V lost 5 bases, J lost 4 bases, and 7 bases stayed unmatched. This CDR3 spans 15 amino acids. The CDR3 nucleotides are TGTGCCAGCAGTCACATAGCGGGGGGCGGAGAGACCCAGTACTTC. Encoded protein: CASSHIAGGGETQYF.

This clonotype came up a few times. V gene TRBV11-3 combines with J gene TRBJ2-5, with TRBD1 matching 8 bases. Germline CDR1 reads SGHNT; CDR2 reads YENEEA. After removal of 5 bases from V and 4 bases from J, the junction contained 9 bases not matched to a gene. This CDR3 has 15 amino acids. The CDR3 DNA is TGTGCCAGCAGCCAAGCCGGACAGGGAGGAGAGACCCAGTACTTC. Protein product: CASSQAGQGGETQYF.

The chain recombines TRBV5-1 with TRBJ2-3; 9 bases align to TRBD2. The CDR3 covers 16 residues. The J segment lost 2 bases and the V segment lost 0 bases, leaving 4 bases of the junction unmatched. CDR1 and CDR2 (germline): SGHRS, YFSETQ. The CDR3 is CASSLALAGTTDTQYF. The CDR3, as DNA: TGCGCCAGCAGCTTGGCCCTAGCGGGGACCACAGATACGCAGTATTTT.

This clonotype was seen more than once but under ten times. The V gene is TRBV15, the J gene TRBJ1-1; TRBD1 aligns across 10 bases. This CDR3 has 15 residues. With V trimmed by 1 base and J by 4 bases, 3 bases remained unmatched. Germline loops: CDR1 LNHNV, CDR2 YYDKDF (reference sequence). DNA for the CDR3: TGTGCCACCAGCAGAGCGGGACAGGGGATCACTGAAGCTTTCTTT. It translates to CATSRAGQGITEAFF.

The gene calls are TRBV7-2 and TRBJ1-5, with TRBD1 as a possible D gene (5 bases). This CDR3 region has 14 residues. In germline, CDR1 is SGHTA, CDR2 FQGNSA. V shed 1 base and J shed 5 bases, with 9 bases lying between them. For the CDR3, the DNA is TGTGCCAGCAGCTTAGAACAGGCCTATCAGCCCCAGCATTTT. This translates into CASSLEQAYQPQHF.

At least ten counts were recorded for this clonotype. J is TRBJ2-7 and V is TRBV29-1; no clear D gene. The CDR3 runs to 13 residues. CDR1 and CDR2 (germline): SQVTM, ANQGSEA. V lost 0 bases, J lost 0 bases, and 6 bases lay in between. CDR3 nucleotide sequence: TGCAGCGTTGAAGATCCCCGCTCCTACGAGCAGTACTTC. Encoded protein: CSVEDPRSYEQYF.

The chain links TRBV5-4 to TRBJ2-3; 13 bases map to TRBD2. The V segment lost 4 bases and the J segment 3 bases; nucleotides outside the gene matches: 5. Germline CDR1 reads SGHNT; CDR2 reads YYREEE (reference sequence). The CDR3 spans 16 residues. The CDR3 here is CASSKRTSGGTDTQYF. CDR3 nucleotides: TGTGCCAGCAGCAAACGGACTAGCGGGGGTACAGATACGCAGTATTTT.

This clonotype showed up just a few times. The V and J genes are TRBV20-1 and TRBJ2-4; no clear D gene. Trimming took off 0 bases at V and 4 bases at J, with 7 bases between the two ends. Germline lookup yields CDR1 DFQATT and CDR2 SNEGSKA (reference sequence). This CDR3 comprises 13 residues. Here the CDR3 reads CSARDLPKNIQYF. The DNA for the CDR3 is TGCAGTGCTAGAGATCTGCCTAAAAACATTCAGTACTTC.

The rearrangement links TRBV5-1 to TRBJ2-5; possible D gene TRBD1, 5 bases. Germline lookup yields CDR1 SGHRS and CDR2 YFSETQ. The CDR3 runs to 15 residues. Trimming stripped 0 bases from V and 2 bases from J, with 11 bases between. CDR3 residues: CASSLADGAQETQYF. CDR3 coding DNA: TGCGCCAGCAGCTTGGCCGATGGGGCGCAAGAGACCCAGTACTTC.

The V call is TRBV13, the J call TRBJ2-7, with TRBD1 matching 8 bases. The CDR3 sequence is 14 residues long. The germline V gene has CDR1 PRHDT and CDR2 FYEKMQ (reference sequence). V lost 4 bases to trimming and J lost 2 bases; unmatched junction nucleotides: 4. The CDR3 here is CASSSRQGPYEQYV. The CDR3 DNA sequence: TGTGCCAGCAGCTCCAGACAGGGGCCCTACGAGCAGTACGTC.

This clonotype occurred a few times. This chain links TRBV21-1 with TRBJ1-3. TRBV21-1 is given as a pseudogene. The CDR3 is made up of 12 amino acids. The DNA for the CDR3 is TGTGCCAGCCTCACAAACGAAGCCACCATATATTTT. Encoded protein: CASLTNEATIYF.

This clonotype was picked up a small number of times. In DNA, the CDR3 is TGCAGTGCTAGAGTCGGGCAGGGAGCTTTCTTT. Its protein is CSARVGQGAFF. The chain has TRBV20-1 and TRBJ1-1; D might be TRBD1 (5 bases). V was cut by 1 base and J by 10 bases, with 10 bases left in between. The germline CDR1 and CDR2 sequences are DFQATT and SNEGSKA (reference sequence). This CDR3 region has 11 residues.

The chain couples TRBV7-8 to TRBJ2-2, with D hard to call. V was clipped by 5 bases and J by 0 bases, with 10 bases between them. The CDR3 is made up of 15 amino acids. Germline-derived CDR1 and CDR2 are SGHVS and FQNEAQ. The CDR3 DNA is TGTGCCAGCAGCGGAAGGGCCGCGAACACCGGGGAGCTGTTTTTT. It codes for CASSGRAANTGELFF.

This clonotype appeared many times. The chain combines TRBV7-2 with TRBJ2-7; the D call may be TRBD1 or TRBD2 (6 bases each). Trimming cost V 5 bases and J 6 bases, with 17 bases left between them. CDR1 is SGHTA and CDR2 is FQGNSA in the germline V gene. The CDR3 covers 14 residues. The CDR3 DNA reads TGTGCCAGCAGCGCGGGACACCCGACCTCCGAGCAGTACTTC. As protein: CASSAGHPTSEQYF.

The sample holds many counts of this clonotype. The V gene is TRBV25-1, the J gene TRBJ2-5, with a tentative D call TRBD1 (5 bases). The V and J ends lost 4 bases and 5 bases respectively, with 17 bases between them. CDR3 length: 15 residues. Germline V gene lookup returns CDR1 MGHDK and CDR2 SYGVNS. Here the CDR3 DNA reads TGTGCCAGCAGTGGGGGTAGGGGTTTCGGGGAGACCCAGTACTTC. This codes for CASSGGRGFGETQYF.